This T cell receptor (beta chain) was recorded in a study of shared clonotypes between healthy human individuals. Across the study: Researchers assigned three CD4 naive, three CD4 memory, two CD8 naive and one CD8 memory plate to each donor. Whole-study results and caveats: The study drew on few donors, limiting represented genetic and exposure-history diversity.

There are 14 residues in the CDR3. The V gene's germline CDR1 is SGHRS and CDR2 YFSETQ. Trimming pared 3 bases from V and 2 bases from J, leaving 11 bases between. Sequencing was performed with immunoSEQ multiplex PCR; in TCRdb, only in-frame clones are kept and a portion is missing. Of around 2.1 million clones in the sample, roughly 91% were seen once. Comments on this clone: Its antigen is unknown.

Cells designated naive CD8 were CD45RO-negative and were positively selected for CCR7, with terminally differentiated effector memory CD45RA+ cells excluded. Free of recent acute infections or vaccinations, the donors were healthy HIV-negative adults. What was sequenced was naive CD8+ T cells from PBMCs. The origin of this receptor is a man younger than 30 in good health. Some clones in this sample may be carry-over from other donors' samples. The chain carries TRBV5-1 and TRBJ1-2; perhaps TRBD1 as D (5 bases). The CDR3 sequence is CASSSYPGNYGYTF. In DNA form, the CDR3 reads TGCGCCAGCAGCTCGTATCCAGGGAACTATGGCTACACCTTC.